The 15 T cell receptor beta chains reported below all come from one sample, sequenced in a study of T-cell memory formation after mild COVID-19. In TCRdb, the 5' RACE reads were re-called with MiXCR into one record per CDR3 protein. Of about 140,000 distinct CDR3 sequences listed, 13% to 15% are singletons. The sequenced sample consisted of PBMCs or a T cell subset sorted from them (not recorded which). These TCRs come from an adult woman who had mild COVID-19 (a few samples of this study predate the infection). Cell type and time point are not known.

This clonotype was picked up a small number of times. The chain combines TRBV29-1 with TRBJ2-7; D is unclear. The V gene lost 1 base and the J gene lost 3 bases, with 7 bases spanning the gap. This CDR3 comprises 12 residues. Germline V CDR1 and CDR2: SQVTM, ANQGSEA. CDR3 loop: CSVEGTYYEQYF. The CDR3 region has the DNA TGCAGCGTTGAAGGCACCTACTACGAGCAGTACTTC.

CDR3 region: CASSLEPSNEQFF. The CDR3 DNA reads TGTGCCAGCAGCTTGGAACCTAGTAATGAGCAGTTCTTC. The chain recombines TRBV5-6 with TRBJ2-1; D unresolved. V lost 0 bases and J lost 7, with 8 bases in between. The length of the CDR3 is 13 residues. Germline V lookup: CDR1 SGHDT, CDR2 YYEEEE. Combining the CDR3 with reference TRBV5-6 and TRBJ2-1 gives the whole variable domain DAGVTQSPTHLIKTRGQQVTLRCSPKSGHDTVSWYQQALGQGPQFIFQYYEEEERQRGNFPDRFSGHQFPNYSSELNVNALLLGDSALYLCASSLEPSNEQFFGPGTRLTVL.

This clonotype was counted only a few times. This chain connects TRBV20-1 to TRBJ2-5, with D unresolved. V lost 1 base, J lost 0 bases, and 12 bases lay in between. Germline values: CDR1 DFQATT, CDR2 SNEGSKA (reference sequence). The CDR3 is 15 amino acids. In nucleotides, the CDR3 is TGCAGTGCTAGAGCCCTCGCGTGGGACCAAGAGACCCAGTACTTC. This sequence encodes CSARALAWDQETQYF.

This clonotype was seen repeatedly, ten times or more. This chain links TRBV12-3 or TRBV12-4 with TRBJ2-1; 9 positions agree with TRBD1. Trimming took 5 bases from V and 2 from J; bases not matched to a gene: 4. The CDR3 is 15 residues long. The CDR3 DNA reads TGTGCCAGCAGTCCCGGGACAGGGACCTACAATGAGCAGTTCTTC. It translates to CASSPGTGTYNEQFF.

This clonotype was detected a few times. The chain links TRBV7-2 to TRBJ2-3; unclear D gene. The CDR3 sequence is 16 residues long. Germline V gene sequence: CDR1 SGHTA, CDR2 FQGNSA. Trimming removed 1 base at V and 2 bases at J, with 13 bases between. The CDR3 nucleotides read TGTGCCAGCAGCTTAGGACTGCATTCGGTCACAGATACGCAGTATTTT. Its translation: CASSLGLHSVTDTQYF.

This clonotype was seen more than once but under ten times. The chain joins TRBV12-3 or TRBV12-4 to TRBJ2-5; the D gene is possibly TRBD2 (5 bases). This CDR3 spans 16 amino acids. Trimming left V 3 bases short and J 2 bases short, with 16 bases between. The CDR3, as DNA: TGTGCCAGCAGTTTGTCTCGGGGAGCGGATCAAGAGACCCAGTACTTC. Its translation: CASSLSRGADQETQYF.

This clonotype turned up a few times. This sequence joins TRBV9 and TRBJ2-3; 7 nucleotides agree with TRBD2. V shed 3 bases and J 4 bases; nucleotides not matched to a gene: 5. Germline CDR1 and CDR2: SGDLS and YYNGEE. This CDR3 has 14 amino acids. The CDR3 DNA reads TGTGCCAGCAGCGCTTATAGCGGGTCAGATACGCAGTATTTT. Its protein product is CASSAYSGSDTQYF.

This chain uses TRBV4-1 with TRBJ2-5; D tentatively fits TRBD1 or TRBD2 (5 bases each). Germline V gene sequence: CDR1 MGHRA, CDR2 YSYEKL. The V end lost 1 base, the J end lost 4 bases, and 13 bases lay between the germline ends. CDR3 length equals 15 residues. CDR3 region: CASSQGGRDGETQYF. The CDR3 nucleotides read TGCGCCAGCAGCCAAGGTGGCAGGGACGGAGAGACCCAGTACTTC.

The rearrangement links TRBV7-3 to TRBJ2-1; 13 bases match TRBD2. The CDR3 has 16 residues. The trim removed 4 bases at V and 8 bases at J, leaving 8 bases unmatched. The V gene's germline CDR1 is SGHTA and CDR2 FQGTGA. CDR3 loop: CASSSLGLAGRDEQFF. CDR3 in DNA: TGTGCCAGCAGCTCACTGGGACTAGCGGGGAGGGATGAGCAGTTCTTC.

The V gene is TRBV7-7, the J gene TRBJ2-5; D remains ambiguous. In germline, CDR1 is SSHAT, CDR2 FNYEAQ (reference sequence). This CDR3 comprises 14 residues. The ends were cut back, 5 bases at V and 10 bases at J, with 20 bases in the middle. The CDR3 region is CASSLDGLLGNQYF. Written as DNA, the CDR3 is TGTGCCAGCAGCCTAGACGGGTTATTGGGAAACCAGTACTTC. Looking up the rest from reference TRBV7-7 and TRBJ2-5 gives the full variable domain: GAGVSQSPRYKVTKRGQDVTLRCDPISSHATLYWYQQALGQGPEFLTYFNYEAQPDKSGLPSDRFSAERPEGSISTLTIQRTEQRDSAMYRCASSLDGLLGNQYFGPGTRLLVL.

This clonotype has more than one count but fewer than ten. The rearrangement links TRBV7-2 to TRBJ1-2; 7 bases match TRBD1. With V trimmed by 4 bases and J by 4 bases, 9 bases remained unmatched. The germline gives CDR1 SGHTA, CDR2 FQGNSA. This CDR3 region has 15 residues. CDR3 in DNA: TGTGCCAGCAGCTACCGGGACAGCCCCTCCTATGGCTACACCTTC. Residues: CASSYRDSPSYGYTF.

V and J are TRBV4-1 and TRBJ2-7; unclear D gene. V lost 0 bases and J 4 bases, leaving 13 bases between the germline ends. This CDR3 comprises 15 residues. Germline lookup yields CDR1 MGHRA and CDR2 YSYEKL. The CDR3: CASSQESSQMYEQYF. CDR3 DNA sequence: TGCGCCAGCAGCCAAGAGAGTTCACAAATGTACGAGCAGTACTTC.

This clonotype was seen more than once but under ten times. This chain's CDR3 is CASSQESLTLAGRRFGTDTQYF. CDR3 in DNA: TGCGCCAGCAGCCAAGAAAGCCTAACCCTAGCGGGAAGGAGGTTTGGCACAGATACGCAGTATTTT. This rearrangement joins TRBV4-3 to TRBJ2-3; 9 nucleotides line up with TRBD2. Per the germline V gene, CDR1 is LGHNA and CDR2 is YSLEER. The CDR3 covers 22 residues. Unmatched junction bases numbered 20, after V lost 0 bases and J lost 1 base.

V and J are TRBV3-1 and TRBJ2-3; no clear D gene. V lost 4 bases and J 0 bases, leaving 11 bases between the germline ends. CDR3 length: 15 residues. Germline CDR1 and CDR2: LGHDT and YNNKEL (reference sequence). CDR3 sequence reads: CASSPPRGSTDTQYF. The CDR3, as DNA: TGTGCCAGCAGCCCACCGCGTGGTAGCACAGATACGCAGTATTTT.

The chain joins TRBV7-6 to TRBJ1-1; D is ambiguous. The CDR3 totals 13 residues. The germline CDR1 and CDR2 sequences are SGHVS and FNYEAQ. The V and J ends lost 5 bases and 3 bases respectively, with 10 bases between them. CDR3 bases: TGTGCCAGCAGCGGTGAGTCGGACACTGAAGCTTTCTTT. The encoded protein is CASSGESDTEAFF.